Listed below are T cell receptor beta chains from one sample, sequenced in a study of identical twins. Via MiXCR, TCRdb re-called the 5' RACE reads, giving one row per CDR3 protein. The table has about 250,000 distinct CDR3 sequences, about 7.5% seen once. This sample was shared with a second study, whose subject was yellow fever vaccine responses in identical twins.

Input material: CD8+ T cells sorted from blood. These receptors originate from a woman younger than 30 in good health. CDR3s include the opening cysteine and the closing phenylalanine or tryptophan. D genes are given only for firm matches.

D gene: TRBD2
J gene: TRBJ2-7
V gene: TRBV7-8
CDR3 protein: CASSLSAGGAEQYF

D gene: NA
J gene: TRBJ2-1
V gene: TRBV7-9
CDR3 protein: CASSLRVAGSASNEQFF

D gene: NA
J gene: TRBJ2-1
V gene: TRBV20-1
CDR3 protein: CSASPRVRLNNEQFF

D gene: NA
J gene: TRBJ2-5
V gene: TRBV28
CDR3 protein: CASSLSPRAGQETQYF

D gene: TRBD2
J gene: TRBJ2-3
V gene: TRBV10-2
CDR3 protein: CASSESILAGVTDTQYF

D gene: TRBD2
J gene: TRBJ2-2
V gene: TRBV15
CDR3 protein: CATSRDPRLTSGLFRSGELFF

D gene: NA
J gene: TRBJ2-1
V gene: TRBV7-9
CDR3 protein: CASSFPIDLVSNEQFF

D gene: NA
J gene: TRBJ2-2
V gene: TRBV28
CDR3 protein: CASSSRPGTNTGELFF

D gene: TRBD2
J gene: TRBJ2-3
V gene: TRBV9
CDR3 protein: CASSARLATSTDTQYF

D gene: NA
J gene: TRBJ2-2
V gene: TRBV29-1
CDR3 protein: CSVGGGDGIDTGELFF

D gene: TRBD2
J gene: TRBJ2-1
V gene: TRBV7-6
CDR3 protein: CASSLAPPLAGGLNEQFF

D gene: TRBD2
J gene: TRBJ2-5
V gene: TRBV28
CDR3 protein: CASNLGLAGPWGETQYF

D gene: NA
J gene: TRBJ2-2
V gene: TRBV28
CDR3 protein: CASSLFNGRVNTGELFF

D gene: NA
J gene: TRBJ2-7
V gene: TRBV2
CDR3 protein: CASSEWAGTFTEGYYEQYF

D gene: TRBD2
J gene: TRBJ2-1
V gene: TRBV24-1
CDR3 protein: CATSDSWTSGAF

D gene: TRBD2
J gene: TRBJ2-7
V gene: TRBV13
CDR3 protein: CASSFHREGLYEQYF

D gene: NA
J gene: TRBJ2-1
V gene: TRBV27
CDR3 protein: CASNGGGEQFF

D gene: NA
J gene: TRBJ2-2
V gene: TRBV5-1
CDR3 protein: CASSLGDRGLPGELFF

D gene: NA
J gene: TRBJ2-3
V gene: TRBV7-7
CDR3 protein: CASSLSPGGADTQYF

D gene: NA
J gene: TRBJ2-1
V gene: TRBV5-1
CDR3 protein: CASSVDSSSYNEQFF

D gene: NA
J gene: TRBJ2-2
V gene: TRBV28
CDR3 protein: CASREWAGELFF

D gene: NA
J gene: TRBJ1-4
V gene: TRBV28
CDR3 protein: CASSLSRGGEKLFF

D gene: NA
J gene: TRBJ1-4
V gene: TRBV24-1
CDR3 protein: CATSDSKDGATNEKLFF

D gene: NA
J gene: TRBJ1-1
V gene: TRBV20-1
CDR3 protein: CSARVEGMDTEAFF

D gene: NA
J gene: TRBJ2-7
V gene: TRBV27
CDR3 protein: CASSHRALTYEQYF

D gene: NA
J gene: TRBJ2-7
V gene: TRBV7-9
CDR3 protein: CATGEDSGYEQYF

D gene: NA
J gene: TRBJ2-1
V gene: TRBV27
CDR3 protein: CASSLSSVWNEQFF

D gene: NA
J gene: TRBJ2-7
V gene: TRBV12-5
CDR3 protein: CASDPSGSYEQYF

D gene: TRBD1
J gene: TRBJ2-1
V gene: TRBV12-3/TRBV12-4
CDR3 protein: CASRSSLGQGQFF

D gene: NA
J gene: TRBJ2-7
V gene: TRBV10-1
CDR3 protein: CASSDQGYEQYF

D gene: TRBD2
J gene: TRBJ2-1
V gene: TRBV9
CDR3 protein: CASSVAGSGSRDEQFF

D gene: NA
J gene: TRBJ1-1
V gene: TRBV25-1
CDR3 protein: CASSSPGQFLNTEAFF

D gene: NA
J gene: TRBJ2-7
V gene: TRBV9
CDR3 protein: CASRGPPPYEQYF

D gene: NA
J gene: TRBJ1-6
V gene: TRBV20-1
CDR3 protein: CSATMEWSNSPLHF

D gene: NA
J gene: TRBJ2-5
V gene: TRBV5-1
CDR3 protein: CASSLAVAGGIQETQYF

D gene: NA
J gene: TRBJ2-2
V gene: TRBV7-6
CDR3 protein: CASSLFAGVTPAGELFF

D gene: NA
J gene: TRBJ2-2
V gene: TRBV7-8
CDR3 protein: CASSTRYTGELFF

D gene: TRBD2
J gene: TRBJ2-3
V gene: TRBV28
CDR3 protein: CASRPIVSLAGAGLADTQYF

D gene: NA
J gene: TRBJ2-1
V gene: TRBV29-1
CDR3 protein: CSVDGRKGSYNEQFF

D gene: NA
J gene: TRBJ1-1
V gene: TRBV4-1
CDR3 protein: CASSRPPTGNTEAFF

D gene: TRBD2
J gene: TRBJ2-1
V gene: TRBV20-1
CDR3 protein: CSADGGGLDNEQFF

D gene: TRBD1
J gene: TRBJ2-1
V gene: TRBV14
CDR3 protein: CASSPISGQDNEQFF

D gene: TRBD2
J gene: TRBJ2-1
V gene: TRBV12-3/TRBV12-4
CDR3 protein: CASSALGPSGYNEQFF

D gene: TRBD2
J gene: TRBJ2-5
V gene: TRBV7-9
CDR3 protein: CASSHPGLQDGTQYF

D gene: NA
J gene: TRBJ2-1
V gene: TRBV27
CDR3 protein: CASGAMTLDEQFF